This T cell receptor (beta chain) was documented in a study of control samples from healthy donors and cancer patients. Using immunoSEQ multiplex PCR, the repertoire was profiled, and TCRdb retains in-frame clones only, with some absent. The table has some 73,000 clones, around 94% seen once. This clone was counted a few times. From germline, CDR1 is SEHNR and CDR2 FQNEAQ (reference sequence). The V segment lost 5 bases and the J segment 5 bases; nucleotides outside the gene matches: 6. This CDR3 is 14 amino acids long. The chain uses TRBV7-9 and TRBJ1-5; 7 bases line up with TRBD1. This TCR came from a woman aged 40 to 50 in good health. The sample comprised blood. The chain's CDR3 is CASSPGTAHQPQHF. CDR3 in DNA: TGTGCCAGCAGCCCGGGGACAGCCCATCAGCCCCAGCATTTT.